The 3 T cell receptor beta chains reported below all come from one sample, sequenced in a study of T cells in Graves' hyperthyroidism and ophthalmopathy. TCR beta CDR3 sequences were amplified from RNA transcripts. Using the HTBI primer set, a first-round RT-PCR was run on the TCR CDR3. A single record per CDR3 protein comes from TCRdb applying MiXCR to the multiplex PCR reads. The top ten clones hold under 65% of a sample with 200,000 to 250,000 distinct CDR3 sequences, 15% to 20% of them seen once. The sample consisted of blood. These receptors were collected from a man in his fifties or sixties with Graves' hyperthyroidism.

This clonotype was detected many times. The V call is TRBV5-1, the J call TRBJ2-3, with D perhaps TRBD2 (6 bases). The CDR3 has 14 residues. V was pared by 0 bases and J by 1 base, with 6 bases between. Germline V gene data show CDR1 as SGHRS and CDR2 as YFSETQ. The CDR3 region is CASSLGLGTDTQYF. CDR3 DNA sequence: TGCGCCAGCAGCTTGGGACTAGGCACAGATACGCAGTATTTT.

Note on this clonotype: A read error is possible here, since a much larger clone lies one base away. The chain links TRBV5-1 to TRBJ1-2; 8 bases line up with TRBD1. The V gene's germline CDR1 is SGHRS and CDR2 YFSETQ. The CDR3 extends over 13 amino acids. The CDR3 nucleotides are TGCGTCAGCAGCTTCACAGGGGGGAATGGCTACACCTTC. This gives the protein CVSSFTGGNGYTF.

Ten or more counts support this clonotype. The chain has TRBV20-1 and TRBJ1-5, with TRBD1 matching 7 bases. Per the germline V gene, CDR1 is DFQATT and CDR2 is SNEGSKA (reference sequence). This CDR3 has 13 residues. J lost 2 bases, V lost 7 bases, and 5 bases had no gene match. Here the CDR3 reads CSVEGAGNQPQHF. CDR3 in DNA: TGCAGTGTTGAGGGGGCTGGCAATCAGCCCCAGCATTTT.